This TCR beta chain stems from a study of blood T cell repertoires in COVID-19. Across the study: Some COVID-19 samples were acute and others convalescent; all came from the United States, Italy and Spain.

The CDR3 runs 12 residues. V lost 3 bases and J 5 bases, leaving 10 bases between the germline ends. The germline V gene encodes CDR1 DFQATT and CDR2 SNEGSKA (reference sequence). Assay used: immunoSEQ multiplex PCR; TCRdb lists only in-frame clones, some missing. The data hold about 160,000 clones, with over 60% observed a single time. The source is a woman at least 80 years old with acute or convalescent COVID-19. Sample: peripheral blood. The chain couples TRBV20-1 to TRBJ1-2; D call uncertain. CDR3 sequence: CSASRQEYGYTF. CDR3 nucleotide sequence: TGCAGTGCTAGTCGGCAGGAATATGGCTACACCTTC.